This T cell receptor beta chain comes out of a study of T cells after posttransplantation cyclophosphamide. V shed 3 bases and J 7 bases; nucleotides not matched to a gene: 5. The CDR3 runs 14 residues. Germline CDR1 MDHEN, CDR2 SYDVKM. TCRdb's table, derived via immunoSEQ multiplex PCR, lists solely in-frame clones and lacks some. The repertoire consists of approximately 4,000 clones, with about 83% occurring once and the leading ten covering roughly 6.5%. Busulfan-fludarabine conditioning, marrow transplant, and cyclophosphamide on days +3 and +4 were administered. This TCR derives from a male patient in his thirties who received an allogeneic stem cell transplant from a related donor, was CMV-positive, and had no GVHD. Some of the T cells may derive from the graft donor. Material: CD4+ T cells sorted from blood, obtained roughly 240 days after a stem cell transplant with posttransplant cyclophosphamide. This chain joins TRBV28 and TRBJ1-4; 7 positions match TRBD1. Here the CDR3 DNA reads TGTGCCAGCAGTTTCGACAGGGTGGGTGAAAAACTGTTTTTT. Residues: CASSFDRVGEKLFF.